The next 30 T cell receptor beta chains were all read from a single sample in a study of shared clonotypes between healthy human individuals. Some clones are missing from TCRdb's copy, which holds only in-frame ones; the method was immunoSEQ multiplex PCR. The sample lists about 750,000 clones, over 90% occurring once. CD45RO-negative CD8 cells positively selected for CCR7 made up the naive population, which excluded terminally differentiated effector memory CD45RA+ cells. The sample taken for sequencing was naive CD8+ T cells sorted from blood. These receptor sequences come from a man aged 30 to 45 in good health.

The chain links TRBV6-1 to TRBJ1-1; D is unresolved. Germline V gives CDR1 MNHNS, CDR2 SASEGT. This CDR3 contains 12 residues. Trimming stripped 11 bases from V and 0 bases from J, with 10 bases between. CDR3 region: CALLGMNTEAFF. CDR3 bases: TGTGCCCTTTTGGGGATGAACACTGAAGCTTTCTTT.

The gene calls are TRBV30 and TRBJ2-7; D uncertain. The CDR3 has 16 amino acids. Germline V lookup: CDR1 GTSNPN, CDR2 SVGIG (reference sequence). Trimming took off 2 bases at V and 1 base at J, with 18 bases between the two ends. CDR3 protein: CAWSRRFLALSYEQYF. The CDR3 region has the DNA TGTGCCTGGAGTCGCAGGTTTCTCGCCCTGTCCTACGAGCAGTACTTC.

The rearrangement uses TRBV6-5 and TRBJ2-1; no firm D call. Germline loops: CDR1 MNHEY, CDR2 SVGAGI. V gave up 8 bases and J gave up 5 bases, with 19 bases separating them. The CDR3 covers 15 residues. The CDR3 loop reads CASGNNGMVNNEQFF. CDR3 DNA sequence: TGTGCCAGCGGGAATAACGGTATGGTGAACAATGAGCAGTTCTTC.

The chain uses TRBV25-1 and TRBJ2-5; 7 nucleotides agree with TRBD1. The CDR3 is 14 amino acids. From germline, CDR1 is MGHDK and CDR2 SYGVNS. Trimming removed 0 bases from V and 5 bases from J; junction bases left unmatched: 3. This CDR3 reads CASSEYDRVETQYF. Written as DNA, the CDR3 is TGTGCCAGCAGTGAATATGACAGGGTGGAGACCCAGTACTTC.

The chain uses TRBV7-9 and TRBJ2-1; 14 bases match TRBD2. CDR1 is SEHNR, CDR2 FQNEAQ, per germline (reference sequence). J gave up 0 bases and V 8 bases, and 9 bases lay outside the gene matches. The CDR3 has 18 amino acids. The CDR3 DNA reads TGTGCCAGCGGTTCGGGACTAGCGGGAGAAAGCTCCTACAATGAGCAGTTCTTC. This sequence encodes CASGSGLAGESSYNEQFF. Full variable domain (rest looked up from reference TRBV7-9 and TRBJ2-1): DTGVSQNPRHKITKRGQNVTFRCDPISEHNRLYWYRQTLGQGPEFLTYFQNEAQLEKSRLLSDRFSAERPKGSFSTLEIQRTEQGDSAMYLCASGSGLAGESSYNEQFFGPGTRLTVL.

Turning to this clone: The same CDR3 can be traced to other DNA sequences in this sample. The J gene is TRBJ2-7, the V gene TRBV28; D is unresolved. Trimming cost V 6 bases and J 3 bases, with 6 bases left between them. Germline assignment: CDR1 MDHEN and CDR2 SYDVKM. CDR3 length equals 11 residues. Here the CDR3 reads CASRSSYEQYF. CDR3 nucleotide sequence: TGTGCCAGCAGATCCAGCTACGAGCAGTACTTC.

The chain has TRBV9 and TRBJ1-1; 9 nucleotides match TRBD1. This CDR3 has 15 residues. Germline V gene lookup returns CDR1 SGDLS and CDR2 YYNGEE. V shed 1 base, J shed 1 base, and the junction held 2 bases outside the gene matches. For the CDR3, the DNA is TGTGCCAGCAGCGTAACAGGGGGCTCGAACACTGAAGCTTTCTTT. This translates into CASSVTGGSNTEAFF.

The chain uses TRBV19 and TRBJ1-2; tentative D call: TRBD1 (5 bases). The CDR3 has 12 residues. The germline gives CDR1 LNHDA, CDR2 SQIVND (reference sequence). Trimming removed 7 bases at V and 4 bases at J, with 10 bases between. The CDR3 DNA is TGTGCCAGTAACCAGGGTGGCTATGGCTACACCTTC. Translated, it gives CASNQGGYGYTF.

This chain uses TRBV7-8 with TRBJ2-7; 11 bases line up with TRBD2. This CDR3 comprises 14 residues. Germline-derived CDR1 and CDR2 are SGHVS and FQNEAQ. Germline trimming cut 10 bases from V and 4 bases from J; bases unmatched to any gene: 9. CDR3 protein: CATQTTSGKYEQYF. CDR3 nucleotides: TGTGCCACCCAGACGACTAGCGGGAAGTACGAGCAGTACTTC.

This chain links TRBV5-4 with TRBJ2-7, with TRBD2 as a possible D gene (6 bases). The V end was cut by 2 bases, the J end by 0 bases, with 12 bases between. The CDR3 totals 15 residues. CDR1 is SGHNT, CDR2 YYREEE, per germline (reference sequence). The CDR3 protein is CASSFWDFSSYEQYF. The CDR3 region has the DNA TGTGCCAGCAGCTTTTGGGACTTCAGCTCCTACGAGCAGTACTTC.

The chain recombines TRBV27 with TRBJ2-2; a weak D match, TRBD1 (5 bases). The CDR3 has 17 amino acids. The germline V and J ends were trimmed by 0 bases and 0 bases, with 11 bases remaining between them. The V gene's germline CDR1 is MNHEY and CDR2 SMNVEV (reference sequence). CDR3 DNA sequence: TGTGCCAGCAGTTTATCCCTCGACAGCGCGAACACCGGGGAGCTGTTTTTT. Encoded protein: CASSLSLDSANTGELFF.

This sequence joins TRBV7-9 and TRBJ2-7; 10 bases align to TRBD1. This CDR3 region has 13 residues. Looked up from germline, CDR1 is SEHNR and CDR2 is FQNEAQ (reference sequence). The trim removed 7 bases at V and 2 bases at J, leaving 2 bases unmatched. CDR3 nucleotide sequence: TGTGCCAGCATGGGACAGGGGACCTACGAGCAGTACTTC. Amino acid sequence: CASMGQGTYEQYF. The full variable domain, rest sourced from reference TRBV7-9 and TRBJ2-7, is DTGVSQNPRHKITKRGQNVTFRCDPISEHNRLYWYRQTLGQGPEFLTYFQNEAQLEKSRLLSDRFSAERPKGSFSTLEIQRTEQGDSAMYLCASMGQGTYEQYFGPGTRLTVT.

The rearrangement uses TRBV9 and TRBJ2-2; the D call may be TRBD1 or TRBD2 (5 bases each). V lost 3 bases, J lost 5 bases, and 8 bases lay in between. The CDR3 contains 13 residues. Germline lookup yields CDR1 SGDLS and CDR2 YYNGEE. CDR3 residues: CASSAWGTGELFF. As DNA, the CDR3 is TGTGCCAGCAGCGCGTGGGGGACCGGGGAGCTGTTTTTT.

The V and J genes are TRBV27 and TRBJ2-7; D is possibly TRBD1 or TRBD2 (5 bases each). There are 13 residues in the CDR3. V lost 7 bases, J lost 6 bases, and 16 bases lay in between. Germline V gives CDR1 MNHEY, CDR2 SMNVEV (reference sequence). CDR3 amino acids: CASKGSMVGEQYF. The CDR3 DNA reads TGTGCCAGCAAGGGGAGCATGGTAGGCGAGCAGTACTTC.

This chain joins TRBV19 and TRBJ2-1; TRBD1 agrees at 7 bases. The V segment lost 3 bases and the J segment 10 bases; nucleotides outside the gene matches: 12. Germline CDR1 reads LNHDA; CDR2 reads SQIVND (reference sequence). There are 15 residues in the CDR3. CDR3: CASSMGTGASNEQFF. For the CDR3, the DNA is TGTGCCAGTAGTATGGGTACAGGGGCGTCAAACGAGCAGTTCTTC.

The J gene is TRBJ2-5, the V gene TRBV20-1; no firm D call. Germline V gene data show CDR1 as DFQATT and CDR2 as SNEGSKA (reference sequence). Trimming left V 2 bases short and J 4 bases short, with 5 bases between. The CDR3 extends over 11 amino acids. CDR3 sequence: CSARRLETQYF. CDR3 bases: TGCAGTGCTAGACGGTTAGAGACCCAGTACTTC.

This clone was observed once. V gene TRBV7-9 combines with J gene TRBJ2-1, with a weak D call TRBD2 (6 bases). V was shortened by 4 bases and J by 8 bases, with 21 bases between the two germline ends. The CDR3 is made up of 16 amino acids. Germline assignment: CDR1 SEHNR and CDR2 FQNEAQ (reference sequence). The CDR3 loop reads CASSSHIFQEGDEQFF. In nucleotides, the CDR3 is TGTGCCAGCAGCTCACATATATTTCAGGAGGGCGATGAGCAGTTCTTC.

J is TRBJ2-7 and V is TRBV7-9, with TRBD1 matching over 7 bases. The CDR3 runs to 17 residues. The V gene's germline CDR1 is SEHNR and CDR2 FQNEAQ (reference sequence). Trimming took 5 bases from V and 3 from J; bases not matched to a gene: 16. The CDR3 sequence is CASSLPSGTENIYEQYF. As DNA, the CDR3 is TGTGCCAGCAGCCTCCCCTCCGGGACAGAAAATATCTACGAGCAGTACTTC.

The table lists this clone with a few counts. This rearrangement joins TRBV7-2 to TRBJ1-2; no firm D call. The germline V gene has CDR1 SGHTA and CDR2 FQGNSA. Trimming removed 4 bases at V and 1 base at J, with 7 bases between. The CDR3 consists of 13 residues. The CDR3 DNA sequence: TGTGCCAGCAGCTCGACGGATAACTATGGCTACACCTTC. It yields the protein CASSSTDNYGYTF. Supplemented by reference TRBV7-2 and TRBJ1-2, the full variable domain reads GAGVSQSPSNKVTEKGKDVELRCDPISGHTALYWYRQSLGQGLEFLIYFQGNSAPDKSGLPSDRFSAERTGGSVSTLTIQRTQQEDSAVYLCASSSTDNYGYTFGSGTRLTVV.

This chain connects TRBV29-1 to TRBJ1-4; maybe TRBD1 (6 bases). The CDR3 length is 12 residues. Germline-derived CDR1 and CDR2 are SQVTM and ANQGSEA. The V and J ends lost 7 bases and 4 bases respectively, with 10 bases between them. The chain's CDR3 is CSAQGFNEKLFF. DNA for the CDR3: TGCAGCGCACAGGGTTTTAATGAAAAACTGTTTTTT.

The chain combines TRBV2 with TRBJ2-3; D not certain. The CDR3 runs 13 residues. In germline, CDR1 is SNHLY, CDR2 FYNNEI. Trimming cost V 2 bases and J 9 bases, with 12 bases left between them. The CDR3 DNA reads TGTGCCAGCAGTGAACGTCTGGCCACCACGCAGTATTTT. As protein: CASSERLATTQYF.

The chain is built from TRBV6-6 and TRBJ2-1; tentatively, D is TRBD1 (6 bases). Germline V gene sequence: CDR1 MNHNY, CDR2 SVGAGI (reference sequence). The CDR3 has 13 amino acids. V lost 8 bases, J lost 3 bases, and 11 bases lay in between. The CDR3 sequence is CASSSGVYNEQFF. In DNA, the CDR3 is TGTGCCAGCTCATCAGGGGTCTACAATGAGCAGTTCTTC.

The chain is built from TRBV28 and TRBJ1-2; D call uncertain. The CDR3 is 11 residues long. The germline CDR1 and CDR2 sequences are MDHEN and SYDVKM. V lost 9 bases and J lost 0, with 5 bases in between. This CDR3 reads CARGPNYGYTF. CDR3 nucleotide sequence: TGTGCCAGAGGTCCTAACTATGGCTACACCTTC.

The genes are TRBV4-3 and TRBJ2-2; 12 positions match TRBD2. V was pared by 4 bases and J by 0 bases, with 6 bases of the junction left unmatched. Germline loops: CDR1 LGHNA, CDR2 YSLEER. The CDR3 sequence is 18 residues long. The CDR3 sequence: CASSLGLAGIANTGELFF. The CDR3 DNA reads TGCGCCAGCAGCCTTGGACTAGCGGGAATCGCGAACACCGGGGAGCTGTTTTTT.

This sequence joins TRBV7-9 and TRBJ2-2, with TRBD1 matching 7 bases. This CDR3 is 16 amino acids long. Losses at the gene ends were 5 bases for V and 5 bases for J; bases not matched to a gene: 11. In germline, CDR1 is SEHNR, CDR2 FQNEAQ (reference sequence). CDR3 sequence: CASSPPDREDTGELFF. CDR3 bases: TGTGCCAGCAGCCCACCCGACAGGGAAGATACCGGGGAGCTGTTTTTT. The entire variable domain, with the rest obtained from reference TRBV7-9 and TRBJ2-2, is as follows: DTGVSQNPRHKITKRGQNVTFRCDPISEHNRLYWYRQTLGQGPEFLTYFQNEAQLEKSRLLSDRFSAERPKGSFSTLEIQRTEQGDSAMYLCASSPPDREDTGELFFGEGSRLTVL.

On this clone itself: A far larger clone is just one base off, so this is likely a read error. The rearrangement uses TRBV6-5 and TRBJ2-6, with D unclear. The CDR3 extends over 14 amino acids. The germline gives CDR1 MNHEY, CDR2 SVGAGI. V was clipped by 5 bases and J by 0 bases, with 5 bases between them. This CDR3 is CASSESSGANVLTF. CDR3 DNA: TGTGCCAGCAGTGAAAGCTCTGGGGCCAACGTCCTGACTTTC.

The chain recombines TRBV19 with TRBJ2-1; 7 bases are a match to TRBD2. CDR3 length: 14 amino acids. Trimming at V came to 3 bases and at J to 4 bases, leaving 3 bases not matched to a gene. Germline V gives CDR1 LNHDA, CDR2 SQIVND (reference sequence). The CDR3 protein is CASSMPSGYNEQFF. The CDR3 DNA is TGTGCCAGTAGTATGCCTAGCGGATACAATGAGCAGTTCTTC.

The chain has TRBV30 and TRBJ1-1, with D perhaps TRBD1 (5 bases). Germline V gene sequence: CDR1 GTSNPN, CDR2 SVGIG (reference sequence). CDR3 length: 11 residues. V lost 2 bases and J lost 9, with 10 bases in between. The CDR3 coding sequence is TGTGCCTGGAGTTTGGGACGAAAAGCTTTCTTT. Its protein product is CAWSLGRKAFF. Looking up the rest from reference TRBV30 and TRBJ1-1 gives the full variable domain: SQTIHQWPATLVQPVGSPLSLECTVEGTSNPNLYWYRQAAGRGLQLLFYSVGIGQISSEVPQNLSASRPQDRQFILSSKKLLLSDSGFYLCAWSLGRKAFFGQGTRLTVV.

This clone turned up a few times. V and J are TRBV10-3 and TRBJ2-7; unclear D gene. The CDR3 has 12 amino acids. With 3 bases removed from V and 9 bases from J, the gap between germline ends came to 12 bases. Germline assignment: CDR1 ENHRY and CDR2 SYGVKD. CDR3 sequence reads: CAISEVGRPQYF. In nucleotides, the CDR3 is TGTGCCATCAGTGAAGTCGGGCGGCCGCAGTACTTC.

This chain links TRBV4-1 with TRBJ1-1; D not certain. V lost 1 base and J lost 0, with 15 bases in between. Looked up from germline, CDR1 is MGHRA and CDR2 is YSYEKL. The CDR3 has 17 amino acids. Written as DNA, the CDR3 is TGCGCCAGCAGCCAAGTCCCGTTTGTCCCCATGAACACTGAAGCTTTCTTT. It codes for CASSQVPFVPMNTEAFF.